This T cell receptor beta chain derives from a study of T cell changes during pregnancy in multiple sclerosis (dated by TCRdb to about 2019). About the investigation overall: The study looked at changes in the T cell repertoire across pregnancy in women with multiple sclerosis.

As for this clone: Its antigen is unknown. Mismatch with germline at one junction end may stem from a read error.

The method was the immunoSEQ multiplex PCR assay. TCRdb retrieved this table from immuneACCESS and kept in-frame rearrangements only. Not all clones are present; in checked studies, unresolved V genes account for under half, and no reason is known for the remainder. The sample table shows tens of thousands of clones, and over 80% are seen once. Around a sixth of the sample goes to the ten largest clones. Per the germline V gene, SGHDT is the CDR1 and YYEEEE is the CDR2. The CDR3 has 12 amino acids, counting the end cysteine and phenylalanine. Left in the record is the CDR3 DNA by itself, 36 bases read in frame from the first base.

The rearrangement joined TRBV5-6 to TRBJ1-2, and 7 junctional nucleotides match TRBD1. The sequenced sample was CD8+ T cells from peripheral blood mononuclear cells, obtained in the first trimester of pregnancy. This receptor was taken from a female donor in good health, enrolled as a control in a pregnancy study. The CDR3 corresponds to CASSLPDRDPFF. The nucleotides are TGTGCCAGCAGCTTACCCGACAGGGACCCCTTCTTC.